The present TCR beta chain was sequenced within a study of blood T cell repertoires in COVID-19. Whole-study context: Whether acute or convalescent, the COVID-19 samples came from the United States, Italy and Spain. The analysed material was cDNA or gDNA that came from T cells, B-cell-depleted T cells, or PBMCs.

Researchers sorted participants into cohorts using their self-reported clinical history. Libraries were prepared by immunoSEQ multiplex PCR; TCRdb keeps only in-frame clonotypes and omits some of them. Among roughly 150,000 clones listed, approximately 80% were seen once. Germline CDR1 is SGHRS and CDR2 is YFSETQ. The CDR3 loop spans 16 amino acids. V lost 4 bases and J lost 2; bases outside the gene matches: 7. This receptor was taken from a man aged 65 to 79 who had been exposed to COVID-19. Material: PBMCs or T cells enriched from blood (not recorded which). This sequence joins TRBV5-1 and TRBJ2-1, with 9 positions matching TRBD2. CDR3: CASSKATSGAYNEQFF. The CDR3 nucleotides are TGCGCCAGCAGCAAAGCGACTAGCGGAGCCTACAATGAGCAGTTCTTC.